This T cell receptor beta chain was documented in a study of blood T cell repertoires in COVID-19. Across the whole study: COVID-19 samples collected from the United States, Italy and Spain covered acute and convalescent phases. The analysed material was cDNA or gDNA that came from T cells, B-cell-depleted T cells, or PBMCs.

Source study methods: From reference gene primer amplification, estimates of nucleated cell counts were derived. Sequenced by immunoSEQ multiplex PCR; TCRdb stores in-frame clones only, minus some. V and J calls and clone size follow that table, whereas D and trimming were derived from the DNA. Of fewer than 200,000 clones listed, about 90% are singletons. Trimming took 4 bases from V and 6 from J; bases not matched to a gene: 12. The V gene's germline CDR1 is MNHEY and CDR2 SVGAGI. This CDR3 contains 15 residues. The chain couples TRBV6-5 to TRBJ2-7; TRBD1 matches at 7 bases. Sample: peripheral blood. The TCR originated in a man aged 30 to 45 with COVID-19, enrolled during active disease. CDR3 DNA sequence: TGTGCCAGCAGTTGTGACCCGAGACAGGGCTGCGAGCAGTACTTC. This sequence encodes CASSCDPRQGCEQYF.